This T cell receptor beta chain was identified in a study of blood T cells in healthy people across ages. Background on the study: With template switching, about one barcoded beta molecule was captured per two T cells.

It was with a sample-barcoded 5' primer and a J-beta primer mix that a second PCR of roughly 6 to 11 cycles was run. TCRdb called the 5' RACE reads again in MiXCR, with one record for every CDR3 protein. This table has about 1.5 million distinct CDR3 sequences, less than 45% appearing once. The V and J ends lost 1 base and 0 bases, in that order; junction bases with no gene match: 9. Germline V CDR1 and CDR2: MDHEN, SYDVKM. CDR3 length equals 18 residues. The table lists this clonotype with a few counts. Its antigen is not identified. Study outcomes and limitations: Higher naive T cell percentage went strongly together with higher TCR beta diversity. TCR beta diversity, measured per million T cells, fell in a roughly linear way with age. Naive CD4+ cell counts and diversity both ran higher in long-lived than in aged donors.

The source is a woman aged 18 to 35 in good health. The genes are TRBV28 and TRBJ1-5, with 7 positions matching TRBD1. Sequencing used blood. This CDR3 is CASSLYHRGPYSNQPQHF. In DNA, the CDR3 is TGTGCCAGCAGTTTATATCACAGGGGACCCTATAGCAATCAGCCCCAGCATTTT.